In its sample, the clone carrying this T cell receptor (beta chain) was seen a few times. MiXCR, run by TCRdb on the RT-PCR reads, gives a single entry per CDR3 protein. The sample contains 650,000 to 800,000 distinct CDR3 sequences, more than 13% of which appear only once. Germline values: CDR1 LGHNA, CDR2 YSLEER. The CDR3 has 14 amino acids. With 0 bases removed from V and 5 bases from J, the gap between germline ends came to 11 bases. The source of this sequence is a female donor in good health, serving as a healthy control. This sequence joins TRBV4-3 and TRBJ2-7, with a possible D match to TRBD2 (5 bases). Sequences were obtained from memory CD4+ T cells from blood. CDR3 residues: CASSQEVASDEQYF. CDR3 coding DNA: TGCGCCAGCAGCCAAGAAGTAGCGTCCGACGAGCAGTACTTC.